The clone carrying this T cell receptor (beta chain) was recorded once. Antigen: not known. The junction differs from germline at one of its ends, possibly a read error. There are 13 residues in the CDR3. CDR1 and CDR2 from the germline V gene are SGDLS and YYNGEE. The data were obtained in a study of T cells in Graves' hyperthyroidism and ophthalmopathy. Overall study context: Peripheral blood was collected at initial diagnosis, before any treatment.

TCR beta CDR3 regions were amplified from RNA. HTBI primers drove first-round RT-PCR of the TCR CDR3. TCRdb analysed the multiplex PCR reads with MiXCR anew, one entry per CDR3 protein. Of around 420,000 distinct CDR3 sequences listed, around a sixth are singletons. Study-wide points: Ophthalmopathy was distinguished from stable hyperthyroidism by 13 V-J signatures. Most thyroid clonotypes expanded above 0.001 were also detected in blood.

Uncontrolled infection, other autoimmune disease, pregnancy or lactation barred patients from enrollment. The rearrangement joins TRBV9 to TRBJ2-7; no definite D call. The material sequenced was blood. The source is a woman between 18 and 29 years old with Graves' hyperthyroidism. The CDR3 sequence is CAGSVGSEYEQYF. The CDR3 DNA follows: TGTGCCGGCAGCGTAGGCAGCGAGTACGAGCAGTACTTC.